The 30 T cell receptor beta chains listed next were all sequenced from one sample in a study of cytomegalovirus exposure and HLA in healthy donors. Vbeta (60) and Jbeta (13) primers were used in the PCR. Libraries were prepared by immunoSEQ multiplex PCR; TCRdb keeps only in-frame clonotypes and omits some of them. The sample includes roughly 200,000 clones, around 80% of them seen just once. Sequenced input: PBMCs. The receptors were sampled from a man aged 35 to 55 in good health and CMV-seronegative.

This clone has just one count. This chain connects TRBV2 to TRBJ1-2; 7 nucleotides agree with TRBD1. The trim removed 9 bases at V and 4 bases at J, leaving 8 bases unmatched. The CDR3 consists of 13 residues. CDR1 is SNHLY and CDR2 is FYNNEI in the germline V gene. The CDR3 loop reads CASSTGSRYGYTF. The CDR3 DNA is TGTGCCAGTTCGACAGGGTCCCGCTATGGCTACACCTTC.

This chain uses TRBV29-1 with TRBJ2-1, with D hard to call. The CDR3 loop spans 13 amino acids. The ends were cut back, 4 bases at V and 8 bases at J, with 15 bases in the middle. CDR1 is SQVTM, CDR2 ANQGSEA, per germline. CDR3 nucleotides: TGCAGCGTTGGCTTCGGTAAAGTGGATGAGCAGTTCTTC. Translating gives CSVGFGKVDEQFF.

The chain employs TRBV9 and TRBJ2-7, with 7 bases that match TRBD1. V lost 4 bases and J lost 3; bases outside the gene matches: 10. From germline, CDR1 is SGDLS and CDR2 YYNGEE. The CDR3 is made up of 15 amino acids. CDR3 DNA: TGTGCCAGCAGCCCTCAACAGGGGCCCGTCTACGAGCAGTACTTC. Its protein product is CASSPQQGPVYEQYF.

CDR3 residues: CASSARTETEAFF. In DNA, the CDR3 is TGTGCCAGCAGCGCTAGGACAGAGACTGAAGCTTTCTTT. This chain joins TRBV9 and TRBJ1-1; D possibly corresponds to TRBD1 (6 bases). This CDR3 spans 13 amino acids. CDR1 and CDR2 (germline): SGDLS, YYNGEE. Between the trimmed V and J ends, which lost 3 bases and 5 bases, there was a span of 11 bases.

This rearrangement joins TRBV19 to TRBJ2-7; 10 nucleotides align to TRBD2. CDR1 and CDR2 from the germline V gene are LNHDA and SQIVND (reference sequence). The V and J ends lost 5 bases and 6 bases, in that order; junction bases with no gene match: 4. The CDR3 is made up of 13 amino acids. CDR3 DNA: TGTGCCAGTAGTGCTAGCGGGAGTGTCGAGCAGTACTTC. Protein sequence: CASSASGSVEQYF.

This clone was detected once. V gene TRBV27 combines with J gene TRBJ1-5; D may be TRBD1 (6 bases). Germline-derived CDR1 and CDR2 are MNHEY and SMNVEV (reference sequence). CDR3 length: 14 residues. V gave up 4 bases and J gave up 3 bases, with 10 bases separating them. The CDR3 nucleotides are TGTGCCAGCAGTTCGACAGGCAACAATCAGCCCCAGCATTTT. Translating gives CASSSTGNNQPQHF.

CDR3: CASSFSWRGQETQYF. The CDR3 DNA reads as TGTGCCAGCAGCTTTAGTTGGAGGGGCCAAGAGACCCAGTACTTC. This sequence joins TRBV7-9 and TRBJ2-5, with D perhaps matching TRBD2 (6 bases). The CDR3 is 15 residues long. Germline lookup yields CDR1 SEHNR and CDR2 FQNEAQ (reference sequence). Trimming stripped 3 bases from V and 1 base from J, with 12 bases between.

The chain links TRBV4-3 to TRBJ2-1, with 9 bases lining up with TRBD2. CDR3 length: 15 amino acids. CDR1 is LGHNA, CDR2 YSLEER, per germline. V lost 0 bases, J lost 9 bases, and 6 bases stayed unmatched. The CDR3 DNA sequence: TGCGCCAGCAGCCAAGATCAACGCGGGGGGGTTGAGCAGTTCTTC. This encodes CASSQDQRGGVEQFF.

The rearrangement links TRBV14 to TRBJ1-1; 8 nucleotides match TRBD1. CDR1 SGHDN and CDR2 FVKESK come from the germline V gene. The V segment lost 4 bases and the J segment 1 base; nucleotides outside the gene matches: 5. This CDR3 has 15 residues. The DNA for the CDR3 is TGTGCCAGCAGCCGGACAGGGACAGGGAACACTGAAGCTTTCTTT. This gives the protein CASSRTGTGNTEAFF.

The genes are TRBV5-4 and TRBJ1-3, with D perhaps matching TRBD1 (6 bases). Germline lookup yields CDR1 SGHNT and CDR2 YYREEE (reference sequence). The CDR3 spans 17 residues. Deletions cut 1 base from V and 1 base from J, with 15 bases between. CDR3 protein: CASSLSVGGQSGNTIYF. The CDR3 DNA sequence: TGTGCCAGCAGCTTGTCGGTCGGGGGGCAATCTGGAAACACCATATATTTT.

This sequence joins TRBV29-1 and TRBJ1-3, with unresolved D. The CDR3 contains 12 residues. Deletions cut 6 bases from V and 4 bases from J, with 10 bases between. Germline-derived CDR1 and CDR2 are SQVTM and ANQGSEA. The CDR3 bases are TGCAGCGTAGGAGTAGAAGGAAACACCATATATTTT. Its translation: CSVGVEGNTIYF.

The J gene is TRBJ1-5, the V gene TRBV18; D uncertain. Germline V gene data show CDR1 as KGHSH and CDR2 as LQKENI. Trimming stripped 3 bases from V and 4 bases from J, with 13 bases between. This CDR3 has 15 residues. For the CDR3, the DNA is TGTGCCAGCTCACCCACCGAGGGTTGGAATCAGCCCCAGCATTTT. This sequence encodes CASSPTEGWNQPQHF.

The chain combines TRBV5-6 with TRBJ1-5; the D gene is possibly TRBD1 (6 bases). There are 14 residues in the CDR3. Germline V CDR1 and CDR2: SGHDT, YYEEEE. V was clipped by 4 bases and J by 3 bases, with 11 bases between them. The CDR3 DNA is TGTGCCAGCAGCCCGGGGGGCGCCAATCAGCCCCAGCATTTT. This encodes CASSPGGANQPQHF.

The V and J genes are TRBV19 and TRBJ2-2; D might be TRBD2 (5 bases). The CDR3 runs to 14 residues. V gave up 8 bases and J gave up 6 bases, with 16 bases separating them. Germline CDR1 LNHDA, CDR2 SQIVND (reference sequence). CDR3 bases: TGTGCCAGTTTCGCACTAGAGCGCGCCGGGGAGCTGTTTTTT. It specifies CASFALERAGELFF. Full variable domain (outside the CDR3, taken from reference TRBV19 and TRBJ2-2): DGGITQSPKYLFRKEGQNVTLSCEQNLNHDAMYWYRQDPGQGLRLIYYSQIVNDFQKGDIAEGYSVSREKKESFPLTVTSAQKNPTAFYLCASFALERAGELFFGEGSRLTVL.

This CDR3 is CATSREQGFGNTIYF. CDR3 nucleotides: TGTGCCACCAGCAGGGAACAGGGTTTTGGAAACACCATATATTTT. The V call is TRBV15, the J call TRBJ1-3; a weak D match, TRBD1 (6 bases). V lost 3 bases, J lost 3 bases, and 12 bases lay in between. CDR1 is LNHNV and CDR2 is YYDKDF in the germline V gene (reference sequence). This CDR3 contains 15 residues.

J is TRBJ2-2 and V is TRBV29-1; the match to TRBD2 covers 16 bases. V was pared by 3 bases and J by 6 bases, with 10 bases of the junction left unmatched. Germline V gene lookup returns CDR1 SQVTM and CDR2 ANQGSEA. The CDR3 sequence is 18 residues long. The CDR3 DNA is TGCAGCGTTGAGGGGCCCGGGACTAGCGGGAGGGCCTCCGGGGAGCTGTTTTTT. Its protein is CSVEGPGTSGRASGELFF.

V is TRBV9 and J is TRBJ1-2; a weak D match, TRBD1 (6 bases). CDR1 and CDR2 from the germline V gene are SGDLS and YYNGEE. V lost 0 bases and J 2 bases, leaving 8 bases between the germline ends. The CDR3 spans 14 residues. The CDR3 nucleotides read TGTGCCAGCAGCGTAGATCAGGGGAACTATGGCTACACCTTC. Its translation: CASSVDQGNYGYTF.

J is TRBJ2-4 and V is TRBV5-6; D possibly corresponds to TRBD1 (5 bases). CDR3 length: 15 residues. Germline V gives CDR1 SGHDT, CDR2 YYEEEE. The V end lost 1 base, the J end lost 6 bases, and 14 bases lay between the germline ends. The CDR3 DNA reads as TGTGCCAGCAGCTTGTATACAGGCGGCCCAAACATTCAGTACTTC. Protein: CASSLYTGGPNIQYF.

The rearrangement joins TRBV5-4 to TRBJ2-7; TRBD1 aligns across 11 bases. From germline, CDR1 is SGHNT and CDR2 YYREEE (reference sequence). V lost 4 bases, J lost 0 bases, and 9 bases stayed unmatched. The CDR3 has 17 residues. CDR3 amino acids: CASSTLAGTGGSYEQYF. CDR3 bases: TGTGCCAGCAGCACCCTAGCCGGGACAGGGGGCTCCTACGAGCAGTACTTC.

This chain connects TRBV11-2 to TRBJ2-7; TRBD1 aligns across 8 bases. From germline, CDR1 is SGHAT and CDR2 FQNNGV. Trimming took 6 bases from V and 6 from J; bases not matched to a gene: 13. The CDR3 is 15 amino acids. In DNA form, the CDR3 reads TGTGCCAGCAGACGAATCCCCTGGACAGGGACCGAGCAGTACTTC. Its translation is CASRRIPWTGTEQYF.

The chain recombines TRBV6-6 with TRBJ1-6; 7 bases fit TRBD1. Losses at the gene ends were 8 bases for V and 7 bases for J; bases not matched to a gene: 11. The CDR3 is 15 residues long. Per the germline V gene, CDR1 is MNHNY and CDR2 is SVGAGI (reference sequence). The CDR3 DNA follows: TGTGCCAGCGTCTCAGGGGGTTTGAAAAATTCACCCCTCCACTTT. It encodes CASVSGGLKNSPLHF.

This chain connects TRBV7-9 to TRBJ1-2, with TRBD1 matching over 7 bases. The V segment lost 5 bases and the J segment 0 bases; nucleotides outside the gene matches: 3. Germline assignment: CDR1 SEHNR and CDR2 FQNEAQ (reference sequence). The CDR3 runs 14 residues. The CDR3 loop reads CASSPGQANYGYTF. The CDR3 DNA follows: TGTGCCAGCAGCCCCGGACAGGCTAACTATGGCTACACCTTC.

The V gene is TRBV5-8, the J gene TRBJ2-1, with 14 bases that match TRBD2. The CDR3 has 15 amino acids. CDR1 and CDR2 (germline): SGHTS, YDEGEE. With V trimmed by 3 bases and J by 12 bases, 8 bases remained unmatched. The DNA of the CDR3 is TGTGCCAGCAGCTCATTGGGACTAGCGGGAGTTAGGCAGTTCTTC. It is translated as CASSSLGLAGVRQFF.

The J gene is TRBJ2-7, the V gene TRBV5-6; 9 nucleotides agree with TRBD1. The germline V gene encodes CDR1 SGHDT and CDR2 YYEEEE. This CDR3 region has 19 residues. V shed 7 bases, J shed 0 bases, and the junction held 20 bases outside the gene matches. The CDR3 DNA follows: TGTGCCAGCCGCCCCCCCCGGGACAGGGTAAGCGGGGTCTCCTACGAGCAGTACTTC. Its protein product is CASRPPRDRVSGVSYEQYF.

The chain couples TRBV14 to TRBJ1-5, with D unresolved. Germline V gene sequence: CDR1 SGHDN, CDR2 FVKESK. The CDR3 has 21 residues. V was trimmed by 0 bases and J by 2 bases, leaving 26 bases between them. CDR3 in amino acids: CASSQDLLPGPGVYCNQPQHF. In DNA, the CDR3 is TGTGCCAGCAGCCAAGATCTTCTCCCGGGTCCTGGAGTGTATTGCAATCAGCCCCAGCATTTT.

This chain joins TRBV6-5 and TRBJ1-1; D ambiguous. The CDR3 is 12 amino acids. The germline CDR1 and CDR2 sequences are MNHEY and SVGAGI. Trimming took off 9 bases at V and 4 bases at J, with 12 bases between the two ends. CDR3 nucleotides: TGTGCCAGTTGGTCGGGTATCACTGAAGCTTTCTTT. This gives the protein CASWSGITEAFF.

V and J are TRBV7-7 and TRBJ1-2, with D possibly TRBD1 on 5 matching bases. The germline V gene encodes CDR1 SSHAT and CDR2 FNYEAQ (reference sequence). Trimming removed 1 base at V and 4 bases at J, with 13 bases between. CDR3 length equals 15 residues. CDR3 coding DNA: TGTGCCAGCAGCTTAGGGACACTATGCCTCTATGGCTACACCTTC. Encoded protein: CASSLGTLCLYGYTF. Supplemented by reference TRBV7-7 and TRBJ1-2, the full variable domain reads GAGVSQSPRYKVTKRGQDVTLRCDPISSHATLYWYQQALGQGPEFLTYFNYEAQPDKSGLPSDRFSAERPEGSISTLTIQRTEQRDSAMYRCASSLGTLCLYGYTFGSGTRLTVV.

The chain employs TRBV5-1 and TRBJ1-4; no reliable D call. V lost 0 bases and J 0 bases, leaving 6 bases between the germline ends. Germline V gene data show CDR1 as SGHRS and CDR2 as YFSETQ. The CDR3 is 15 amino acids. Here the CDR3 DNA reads TGCGCCAGCAGCTTGGGCGTGTCAACTAATGAAAAACTGTTTTTT. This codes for CASSLGVSTNEKLFF.

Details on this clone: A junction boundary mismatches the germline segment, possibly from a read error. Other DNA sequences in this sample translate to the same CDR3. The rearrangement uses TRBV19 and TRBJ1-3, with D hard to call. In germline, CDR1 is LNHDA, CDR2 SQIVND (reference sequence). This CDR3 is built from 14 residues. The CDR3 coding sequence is TGTGCCAGTAGTATCCTACAGAGTGGAAACACAATATATTTT. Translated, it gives CASSILQSGNTIYF.

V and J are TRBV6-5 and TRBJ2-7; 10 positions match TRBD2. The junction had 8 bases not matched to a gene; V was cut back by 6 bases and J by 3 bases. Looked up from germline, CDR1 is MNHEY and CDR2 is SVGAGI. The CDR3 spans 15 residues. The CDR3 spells CASRLAGPAFYEQYF. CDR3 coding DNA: TGTGCCAGCAGACTAGCGGGGCCCGCCTTCTACGAGCAGTACTTC.